A single T cell receptor (beta chain) is shown here with its context. Germline CDR1 SGHTA, CDR2 FQGNSA. V was clipped by 0 bases and J by 5 bases, with 14 bases between them. CDR3 length: 16 amino acids. This sample was included in a study of PD-L1 blockade in urothelial cancer. TCRdb keeps only in-frame clones here, not all; method: immunoSEQ multiplex PCR. The sample contains tens of thousands of clones, more than 85% of which appear only once. Source: PBMCs, taken around atezolizumab (anti-PD-L1) treatment. The rearrangement joins TRBV7-2 to TRBJ2-1; D gene uncertain. The sequence was collected from a man aged 50-59 years with urothelial cancer. DNA of the CDR3: TGTGCCAGCAGCTTAGCGGTCCTTTATACAAACAATGAGCAGTTCTTC. It yields the protein CASSLAVLYTNNEQFF.